A selection of T cell receptor beta chains follows, all from one sample in a study of control samples from healthy donors and cancer patients. Here immunoSEQ multiplex PCR was the method, and the copy in TCRdb shows in-frame clones only, minus some. Counted here are roughly 21,000 clones, around 84% occurring once; the ten biggest clones make up roughly 24%. The source material was PBMCs. These receptors all stem from a man in his fifties or sixties with colorectal cancer. The CDR3 runs from the conserved cysteine through the conserved F or W. The D gene is left open where the match is weak. Expanded clones are given a class, and other clones once, few, many or no size at all.

. TRBJ2-7 TRBV6-2/TRBV6-3 TRBD1 12 CASSPQGYEQYF TGTGCCAGCAGTCCACAGGGGTACGAGCAGTACTTC
. TRBJ2-3 TRBV24-1 . 18 CATSDHDRIGEDTDTQYF TGTGCCACCAGTGATCACGACAGGATAGGAGAGGACACAGATACGCAGTATTTT
. TRBJ1-2 TRBV19 TRBD1 14 CASKPGQGNYGYTF TGTGCCAGTAAACCAGGACAGGGTAACTATGGCTACACCTTC
. TRBJ1-4 TRBV18 . 13 CASSQAQSEKLFF TGTGCCAGCTCACAAGCACAGAGCGAAAAACTGTTTTTT
few TRBJ1-1 TRBV7-2 . 15 CASSLRRQENTEAFF TGTGCCAGCAGCTTAAGGAGACAGGAAAACACTGAAGCTTTCTTT
. TRBJ1-1 TRBV18 . 15 CASSPQTAMNTEAFF TGTGCCAGCTCACCCCAGACAGCCATGAACACTGAAGCTTTCTTT
. TRBJ1-6 TRBV4-1 TRBD1 14 CASSQGQGRSPLHF TGCGCCAGCAGCCAGGGACAGGGAAGATCACCCCTCCACTTT
. TRBJ2-1 TRBV30 . 13 CAWNSGPYNEQFF TGTGCCTGGAACTCCGGGCCCTACAATGAGCAGTTCTTC
. TRBJ1-1 TRBV5-6 TRBD1 14 CASSLYRGNTEAFF TGTGCCAGCAGCTTATACAGGGGGAACACTGAAGCTTTCTTT
once TRBJ1-5 TRBV7-2 . 13 CASSLGPSQPQHF TGTGCCAGCAGCTTGGGTCCCAGTCAGCCCCAGCATTTT
. TRBJ2-2 TRBV24-1 TRBD2 16 CATSDPTGGRGGELFF TGTGCCACCAGTGATCCCACGGGGGGGCGAGGCGGGGAGCTGTTTTTT
. TRBJ1-2 TRBV30 TRBD1 17 CAWSFSGTRGPWYGYTF TGTGCCTGGAGTTTTAGTGGGACAAGGGGGCCGTGGTATGGCTACACCTTC
. TRBJ1-6 TRBV11-2 TRBD1 14 CASSLGQGISPLHF TGTGCCAGCAGCCTCGGACAGGGGATTTCACCCCTCCACTTT
. TRBJ1-2 TRBV23-1 . 13 CASSLKDGAGYTF TGCGCCAGCAGTCTCAAGGATGGGGCTGGCTACACCTTC
. TRBJ2-2 TRBV5-1 . 14 CASRPQGGTGELFF TGCGCCAGCAGGCCACAGGGAGGCACCGGGGAGCTGTTTTTT
few TRBJ2-3 TRBV6-2/TRBV6-3 TRBD2 16 CASSPFSGGGTDTQYF TGTGCCAGCAGTCCCTTTAGCGGGGGAGGGACAGATACGCAGTATTTT
. TRBJ2-1 TRBV6-5 TRBD2 16 CASSYTASGHYNEQFF TGTGCCAGCAGTTACACAGCTAGCGGGCATTACAATGAGCAGTTCTTC
. TRBJ2-1 TRBV6-6 . 14 CASSGATSGNEQFF TGTGCCAGCAGTGGGGCGACTAGTGGCAATGAGCAGTTCTTC
. TRBJ2-2 TRBV5-1 . 15 CASSPGTSNTGELFF TGCGCCAGCAGCCCCGGGACCTCTAACACCGGGGAGCTGTTTTTT
. TRBJ2-3 TRBV3-1/TRBV3-2 TRBD2 15 CASSPRSGVGDTQYF TGTGCCAGCAGCCCCCGGAGCGGGGTTGGAGATACGCAGTATTTT
. TRBJ1-1 TRBV5-1 . 17 CASSFGRLGVSGTEAFF TGCGCCAGCAGCTTCGGTCGATTGGGGGTAAGTGGCACTGAAGCTTTCTTT
few TRBJ1-1 TRBV6-1 . 16 CASSEAPRTRGGEAFF TGTGCCAGCAGTGAAGCGCCCCGTACACGGGGAGGGGAAGCTTTCTTT
. TRBJ2-2 TRBV11-3 TRBD2 15 CASSPSGGHTGELFF TGTGCCAGCAGTCCTAGCGGGGGTCACACCGGGGAGCTGTTTTTT
. TRBJ2-7 TRBV6-6 . 12 CASGTLTYEQYF TGTGCCAGCGGGACACTCACCTACGAGCAGTACTTC
. TRBJ1-3 TRBV5-1 TRBD1 16 CASSYAGTGGLSTIYF TGCGCCAGCAGCTACGCCGGGACAGGGGGCTTGAGCACCATATATTTT
. TRBJ1-5 TRBV2 TRBD1 16 CASSQISQRQGQPQHF TGTGCCAGCAGCCAAATTTCCCAGAGACAGGGACAGCCCCAGCATTTT
. TRBJ2-5 TRBV5-1 . 16 CASSLLGSTYQETQYF TGCGCCAGCAGCTTGTTGGGGTCCACATACCAAGAGACCCAGTACTTC
once TRBJ1-5 TRBV30 . 12 CAWGDGNQPQHF TGTGCCTGGGGGGACGGGAATCAGCCCCAGCATTTT
. TRBJ2-3 TRBV11-3 TRBD1 17 CASSLRGQGAGGDTQYF TGTGCCAGCAGCTTGAGGGGACAGGGGGCGGGGGGAGATACGCAGTATTTT
. TRBJ1-5 TRBV6-6 . 15 CASSYVPEWNQPQHF TGTGCCAGCAGTTACGTCCCAGAATGGAATCAGCCCCAGCATTTT
. TRBJ2-5 TRBV3-1/TRBV3-2 TRBD2 16 CASSQRERGPVETQYF TGTGCCAGCAGCCAAAGGGAGCGGGGGCCCGTGGAGACCCAGTACTTC
. TRBJ2-3 TRBV5-3 . 14 CARRVGRSTDTQYF TGTGCCAGAAGGGTCGGACGAAGCACAGATACGCAGTATTTT
once TRBJ2-1 TRBV14 . 15 CASSQTWDLRNEQFF TGTGCCAGCAGCCAAACATGGGACTTACGTAATGAGCAGTTCTTC
. TRBJ2-7 TRBV27 . 15 CASSLRRGPGYEQYF TGTGCCAGCAGTTTGCGTCGGGGGCCGGGGTACGAGCAGTACTTC
. TRBJ1-3 TRBV7-6 . 17 CASSLYYSQISGNTIYF TGTGCCAGCAGCTTATACTACAGTCAAATCTCTGGAAACACCATATATTTT
. TRBJ1-5 TRBV18 . 14 CASSPGGADQPQHF TGTGCCAGCTCGCCTGGAGGGGCCGATCAGCCCCAGCATTTT
. TRBJ1-1 TRBV3-1/TRBV3-2 . 14 CASSQRNSYTEAFF TGTGCCAGCAGCCAAAGGAACAGTTACACTGAAGCTTTCTTT
. TRBJ2-3 TRBV9 . 14 CASSPTGWTDTQYF TGTGCCAGCAGCCCGACAGGTTGGACAGATACGCAGTATTTT
. TRBJ1-1 TRBV4-1 . 15 CASSQEGQRRSEAFF TGCGCCAGCAGCCAAGAAGGGCAGAGGAGATCTGAAGCTTTCTTT
. TRBJ1-5 TRBV2 . 14 CASGSTRQDQPQHF TGTGCCAGCGGATCTACCCGGCAGGATCAGCCCCAGCATTTT
few TRBJ1-5 TRBV3-1/TRBV3-2 . 16 CASSQDSGGKYQPQHF TGTGCCAGCAGCCAAGATTCGGGGGGAAAATATCAGCCCCAGCATTTT